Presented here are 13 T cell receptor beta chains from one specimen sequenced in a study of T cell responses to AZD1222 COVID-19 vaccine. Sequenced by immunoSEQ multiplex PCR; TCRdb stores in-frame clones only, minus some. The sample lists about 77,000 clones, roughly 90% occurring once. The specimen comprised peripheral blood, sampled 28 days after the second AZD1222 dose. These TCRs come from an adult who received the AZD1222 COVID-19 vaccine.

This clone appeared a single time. Written as DNA, the CDR3 is TGCGCCAGCAGCTTTGGAGGGCTCAATCAGCCCCAGCATTTT. Protein sequence: CASSFGGLNQPQHF. The chain joins TRBV5-1 to TRBJ1-5, with unresolved D. This CDR3 has 14 residues. Germline values: CDR1 SGHRS, CDR2 YFSETQ. V was cut by 2 bases and J by 3 bases, with 9 bases left in between.

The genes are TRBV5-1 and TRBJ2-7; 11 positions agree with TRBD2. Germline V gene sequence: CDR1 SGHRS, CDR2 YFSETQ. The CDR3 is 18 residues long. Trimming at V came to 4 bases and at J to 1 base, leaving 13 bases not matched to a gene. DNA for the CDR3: TGCGCCAGCAGCCTAGTAGATCGGACTAGCGGGCCGTCCTACGAGCAGTACTTC. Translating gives CASSLVDRTSGPSYEQYF. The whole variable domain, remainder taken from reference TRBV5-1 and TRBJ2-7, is KAGVTQTPRYLIKTRGQQVTLSCSPISGHRSVSWYQQTPGQGLQFLFEYFSETQRNKGNFPGRFSGRQFSNSRSEMNVSTLELGDSALYLCASSLVDRTSGPSYEQYFGPGTRLTVT.

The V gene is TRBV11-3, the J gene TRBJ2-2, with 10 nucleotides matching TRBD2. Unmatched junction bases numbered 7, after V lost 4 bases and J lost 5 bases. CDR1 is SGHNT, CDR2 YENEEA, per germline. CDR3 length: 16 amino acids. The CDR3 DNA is TGTGCCAGCAGCTCCATTAGCGGGAGGAAGACCGGGGAGCTGTTTTTT. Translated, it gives CASSSISGRKTGELFF.

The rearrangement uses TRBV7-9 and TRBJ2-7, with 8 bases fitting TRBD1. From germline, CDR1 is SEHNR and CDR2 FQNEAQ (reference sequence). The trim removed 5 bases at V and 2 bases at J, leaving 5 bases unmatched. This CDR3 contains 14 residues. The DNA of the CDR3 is TGTGCCAGCAGCGGGGACAGGATCCCCTACGAGCAGTACTTC. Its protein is CASSGDRIPYEQYF.

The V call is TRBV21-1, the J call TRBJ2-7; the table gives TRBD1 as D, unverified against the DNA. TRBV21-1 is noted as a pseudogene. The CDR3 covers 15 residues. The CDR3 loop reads CASSKVLGPTYEQYF. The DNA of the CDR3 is TGTGCCAGCAGCAAAGTTCTGGGGCCCACCTACGAGCAGTACTTC.

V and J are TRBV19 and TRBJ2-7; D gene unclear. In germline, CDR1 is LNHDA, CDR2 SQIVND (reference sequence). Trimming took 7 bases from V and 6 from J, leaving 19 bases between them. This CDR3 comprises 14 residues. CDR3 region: CASNLGTFGSEQYF. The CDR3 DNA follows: TGTGCCAGTAATTTAGGAACATTCGGTTCCGAGCAGTACTTC.

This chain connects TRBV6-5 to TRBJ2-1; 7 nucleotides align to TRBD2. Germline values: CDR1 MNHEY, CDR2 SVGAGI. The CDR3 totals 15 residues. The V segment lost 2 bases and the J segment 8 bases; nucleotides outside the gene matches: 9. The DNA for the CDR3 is TGTGCCAGCAGTTACCGTAGAGGACTAGGTTATGAGCAGTTCTTC. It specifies CASSYRRGLGYEQFF.

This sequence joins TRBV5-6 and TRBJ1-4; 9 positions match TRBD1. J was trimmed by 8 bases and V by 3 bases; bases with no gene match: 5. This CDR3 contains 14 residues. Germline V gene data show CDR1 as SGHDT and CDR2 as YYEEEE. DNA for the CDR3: TGTGCCAGCAGCTACCAGGGGACAGGGGAAAAACTGTTTTTT. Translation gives CASSYQGTGEKLFF.

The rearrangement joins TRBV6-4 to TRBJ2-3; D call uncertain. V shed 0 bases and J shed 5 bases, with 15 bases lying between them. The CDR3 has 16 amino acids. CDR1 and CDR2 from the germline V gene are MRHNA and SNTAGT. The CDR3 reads CASSDSTGPNQDTQYF. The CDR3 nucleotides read TGTGCCAGCAGTGACTCGACCGGGCCCAATCAAGATACGCAGTATTTT.

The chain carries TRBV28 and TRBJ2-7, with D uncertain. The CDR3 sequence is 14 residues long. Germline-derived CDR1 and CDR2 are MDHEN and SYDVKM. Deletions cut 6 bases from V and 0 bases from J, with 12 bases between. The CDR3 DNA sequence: TGTGCCAGCAGAAAGGACGGGTTCTCCTACGAGCAGTACTTC. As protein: CASRKDGFSYEQYF.

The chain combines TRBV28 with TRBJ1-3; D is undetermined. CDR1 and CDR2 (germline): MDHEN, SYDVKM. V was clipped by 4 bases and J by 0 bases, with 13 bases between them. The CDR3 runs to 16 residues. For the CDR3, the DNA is TGTGCCAGCAGTTCCCCCGGGGTCCTCTCTGGAAACACCATATATTTT. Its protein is CASSSPGVLSGNTIYF.

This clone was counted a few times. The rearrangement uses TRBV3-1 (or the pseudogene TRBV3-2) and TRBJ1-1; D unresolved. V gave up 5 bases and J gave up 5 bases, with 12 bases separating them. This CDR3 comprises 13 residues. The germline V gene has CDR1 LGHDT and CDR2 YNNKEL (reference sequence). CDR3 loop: CASSNNRDTEAFF. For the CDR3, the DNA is TGTGCCAGCAGCAATAATCGGGATACTGAAGCTTTCTTT.

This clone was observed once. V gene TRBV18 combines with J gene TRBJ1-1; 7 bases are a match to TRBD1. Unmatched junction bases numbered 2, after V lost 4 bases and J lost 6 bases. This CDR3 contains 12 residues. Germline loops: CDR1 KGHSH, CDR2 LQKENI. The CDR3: CASSRDSSEAFF. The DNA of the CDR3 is TGTGCCAGCTCACGGGACAGCTCTGAAGCTTTCTTT.